The clone carrying this T cell receptor beta chain is a singleton in its sample. This specimen comes from a study of blood T cell repertoires in COVID-19. Germline values: CDR1 MDHEN, CDR2 SYDVKM. Trimming cost V 4 bases and J 4 bases; bases outside gene matches: 8. The CDR3 length is 15 residues. Seattle participants joined during active infection and were tracked over time. Authors' methods: Counts of nucleated cells, estimated from reference gene primer amplification, were obtained. Profiling relied on immunoSEQ multiplex PCR, and the TCRdb table lists in-frame clones only, not all of them. Clone size and V and J calls were adopted from that table, with D and trimming inferred from the DNA. The data contain about 350,000 clones, approximately 89% of them seen just once; the ten biggest clones take up roughly 3.9%.

The chain carries TRBV28 and TRBJ2-3; 7 bases match TRBD2. Sequenced input: peripheral blood. The TCR was taken from a woman aged 55-69 years with COVID-19, enrolled during active disease. The CDR3 protein is CASSSNWGGSDTQYF. Here the CDR3 DNA reads TGTGCCAGCAGTTCAAACTGGGGGGGGTCAGATACGCAGTATTTT.